This TCR beta chain is from a study of blood T cell repertoires in COVID-19. The wider study: The study drew acute and convalescent COVID-19 samples from the United States, Italy and Spain. Sources were T cells, B-cell-depleted T cells, or PBMCs; the material itself was cDNA or gDNA.

Authors' processing steps: Counts of nucleated cells, estimated from reference gene primer amplification, were obtained. Generated by immunoSEQ multiplex PCR, the TCRdb table keeps only in-frame clones and is missing some. V, J and clone size are taken as reported in that table, and D and trimming were inferred from the DNA itself. The sample lists approximately 170,000 clones; around 72% were seen once. V was pared by 5 bases and J by 2 bases, with 9 bases of the junction left unmatched. This CDR3 contains 15 residues. Germline CDR1 is LNHDA and CDR2 is SQIVND (reference sequence). The sequenced material came from peripheral blood. This TCR came from a woman older than 75 with acute or convalescent COVID-19. The chain combines TRBV19 with TRBJ2-7; TRBD1 aligns across 7 bases. The chain's CDR3 is CASSGFGTETYEQYF. DNA of the CDR3: TGTGCCAGTAGTGGGTTCGGGACAGAGACCTACGAGCAGTACTTC.